The clone carrying this T cell receptor beta chain was seen many times. Its target is unknown. iRepertoire HTBI primers and Arm-PCR of CDR3 regions built TCR beta libraries. MiXCR, run by TCRdb on the multiplex PCR reads, gives a single entry per CDR3 protein. The top ten hold around 25% of the sample, which has around 500,000 distinct CDR3 sequences, around 16% seen once. The CDR3 runs to 16 residues. Trimming removed 7 bases from V and 5 bases from J, with 21 bases in between. This sample stems from a study of regulatory T cells in long-lasting Graves disease. General study points: Patients with persistent disease showed a bias toward TRBV28, TRBJ1-2 and TRBJ2-5.

Time point: newly diagnosed GD, antithyroid drugs for less than 3 months. Generation of the TCR library employed RNA extracted from PBMCs. This sample also belongs to another study, concerning T cells in Graves' hyperthyroidism and ophthalmopathy. That work states: The diagnoses drew upon clinical symptoms, serum thyroxine and TRAb, thyroid ultrasound and orbital computed tomography.

The chain combines TRBV12-3 or TRBV12-4 with TRBJ2-1; D assignment may be TRBD1 or TRBD2 (5 bases each). The receptor was derived from a middle-aged woman with Graves disease. Sequencing was performed on peripheral blood mononuclear cells (PBMCs), taken at new diagnosis, from a patient treated with antithyroid drugs. The CDR3 is CASTVPGTLSHNEQFF. The CDR3, as DNA: TGTGCCAGCACCGTCCCGGGGACGCTTTCGCACAATGAGCAGTTCTTC.